The clone carrying this T cell receptor (beta chain) was found a few times. Its antigen is not known. TCRdb itself ran the RACE reads through MiXCR, one entry per CDR3 protein. This sample carries 84,000 or so distinct CDR3 sequences, 9.5% to 13% of them seen once, and the ten largest clones take 2% to 2.5%. The sample comes from a study of human T cells and chemical hapten exposure. Study-wide results and limits: Relative to controls, expanded TCRs formed significantly more large CDR3 similarity clusters.

Time point meaning: patch test 2, 6 weeks after DPC sensitization. As for treatment: therapeutic diphenylcyclopropenone sensitization with weekly scalp DPC. V dropped 3 bases and J dropped 0 bases, with 5 bases sitting between them. CDR3 length equals 13 residues. Germline loops: CDR1 MNHEY, CDR2 SVGEGT. The gene calls are TRBV6-2 or TRBV6-3 and TRBJ1-1, with D unresolved. The starting material was whole blood, obtained in connection with sensitization to the hapten diphenylcyclopropenone (DPC). The receptor comes from a woman under 40 with alopecia areata. Some clones in this sample may be carry-over from other donors' samples. CDR3 bases: TGTGCCAGCAGTTATATAATGAACACTGAAGCTTTCTTT. It yields the protein CASSYIMNTEAFF.